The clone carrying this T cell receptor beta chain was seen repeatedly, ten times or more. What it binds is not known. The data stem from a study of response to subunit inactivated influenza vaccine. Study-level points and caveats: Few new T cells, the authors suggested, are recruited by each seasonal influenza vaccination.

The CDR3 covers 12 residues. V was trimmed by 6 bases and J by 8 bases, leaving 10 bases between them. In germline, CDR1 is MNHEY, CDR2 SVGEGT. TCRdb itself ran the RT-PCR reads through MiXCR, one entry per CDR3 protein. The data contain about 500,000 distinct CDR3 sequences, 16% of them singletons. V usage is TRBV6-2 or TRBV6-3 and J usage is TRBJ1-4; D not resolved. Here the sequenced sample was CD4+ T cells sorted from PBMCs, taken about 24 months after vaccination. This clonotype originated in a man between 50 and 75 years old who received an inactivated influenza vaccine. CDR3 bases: TGTGCCAGCAGCCCTATAGACGAAAAACTGTTTTTT. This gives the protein CASSPIDEKLFF.